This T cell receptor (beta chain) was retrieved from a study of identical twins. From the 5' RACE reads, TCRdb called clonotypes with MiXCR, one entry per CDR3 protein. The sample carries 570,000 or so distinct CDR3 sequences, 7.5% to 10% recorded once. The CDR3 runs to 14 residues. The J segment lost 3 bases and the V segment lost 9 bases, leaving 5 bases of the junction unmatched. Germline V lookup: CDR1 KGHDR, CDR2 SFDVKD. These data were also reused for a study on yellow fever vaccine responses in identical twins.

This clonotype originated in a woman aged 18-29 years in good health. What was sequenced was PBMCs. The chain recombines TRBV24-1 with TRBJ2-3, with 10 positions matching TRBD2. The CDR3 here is CATGTSESTDTQYF. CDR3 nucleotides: TGTGCCACCGGGACTAGCGAATCTACAGATACGCAGTATTTT.